The 6 T cell receptor beta chains reported below all come from one sample, sequenced in a study of memory CD4+ T cells and cytomegalovirus serostatus. Some clones are missing from TCRdb's copy, which holds only in-frame ones; the method was immunoSEQ multiplex PCR. The sample comprises about 50,000 clones, around 80% of which are singletons, and 0.75% to 0.9% rests with the top ten. Single viable CD3+CD4+CD8-CD45RO+ cells were sorted as the memory CD4+ T cells. The source material was memory CD4+ T cells from blood. These receptors all stem from an adult in good health and CMV-seronegative.

The chain links TRBV7-7 to TRBJ2-5; 8 bases fit TRBD2. V trimming: 4 bases; J trimming: 5 bases; junction bases outside the gene matches: 9. Germline V gene sequence: CDR1 SSHAT, CDR2 FNYEAQ (reference sequence). The CDR3 is 15 amino acids. CDR3 loop: CASSSPGAGVETQYF. In nucleotides, the CDR3 is TGTGCCAGCAGCTCCCCGGGAGCGGGAGTGGAGACCCAGTACTTC.

A single count supports this clone. The chain has TRBV19 and TRBJ1-6, with D unclear. CDR1 and CDR2 (germline): LNHDA, SQIVND (reference sequence). CDR3 length equals 13 residues. The V end lost 6 bases, the J end lost 10 bases, and 13 bases lay between the germline ends. CDR3 nucleotides: TGTGCCAGTAGCCCCGGAGGAAAATCACCCCTCCACTTT. Amino acid sequence: CASSPGGKSPLHF.

This chain links TRBV21-1 with TRBJ2-5; the D segment call TRBD2 is taken from the table without a DNA check. TRBV21-1 is deemed a pseudogene. This CDR3 contains 17 residues. The CDR3, as DNA: TGTGCCAGCAGCCCTCACCCGGGCGGGGGGAACCAAGAGACCCAGTACTTC. The encoded protein is CASSPHPGGGNQETQYF.

The rearrangement joins TRBV18 to TRBJ1-4; 8 bases agree with TRBD1. This CDR3 spans 13 amino acids. Germline V CDR1 and CDR2: KGHSH, LQKENI. Trimming removed 4 bases from V and 7 bases from J; junction bases left unmatched: 2. CDR3 nucleotide sequence: TGTGCCAGCTCACTCGGACAGGGTGAAAAACTGTTTTTT. Translation gives CASSLGQGEKLFF.

The chain employs TRBV5-6 and TRBJ2-7, with TRBD1 matching over 9 bases. This CDR3 has 18 residues. CDR1 is SGHDT and CDR2 is YYEEEE in the germline V gene. J gave up 3 bases and V 4 bases, and 17 bases lay outside the gene matches. For the CDR3, the DNA is TGTGCCAGCAGCCCCATCGGGAAGGGACAGGGTATCGACTACGAGCAGTACTTC. It yields the protein CASSPIGKGQGIDYEQYF.

The genes are TRBV27 and TRBJ1-1; D perhaps matches TRBD1 (6 bases). The CDR3 loop spans 11 amino acids. Germline-derived CDR1 and CDR2 are MNHEY and SMNVEV (reference sequence). The V gene lost 5 bases and the J gene lost 11 bases, with 12 bases spanning the gap. CDR3 in DNA: TGTGCCAGCAGTGGGGGGCCCACGGCTTTCTTT. Protein: CASSGGPTAFF.